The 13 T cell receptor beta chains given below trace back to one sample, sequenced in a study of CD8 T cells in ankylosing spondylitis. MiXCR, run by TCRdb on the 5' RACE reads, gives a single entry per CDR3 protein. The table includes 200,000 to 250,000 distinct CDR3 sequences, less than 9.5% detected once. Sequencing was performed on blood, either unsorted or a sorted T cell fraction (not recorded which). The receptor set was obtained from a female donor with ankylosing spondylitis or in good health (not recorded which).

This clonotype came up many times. CDR3 amino acids: CASRPLDVGELFF. The DNA for the CDR3 is TGTGCCAGCAGACCCCTGGACGTCGGGGAGCTGTTTTTT. The chain joins TRBV6-2 or TRBV6-3 to TRBJ2-2, with D hard to call. Germline V gene sequence: CDR1 MNHEY, CDR2 SVGEGT. The CDR3 loop spans 13 amino acids. V lost 6 bases and J lost 7, with 12 bases in between.

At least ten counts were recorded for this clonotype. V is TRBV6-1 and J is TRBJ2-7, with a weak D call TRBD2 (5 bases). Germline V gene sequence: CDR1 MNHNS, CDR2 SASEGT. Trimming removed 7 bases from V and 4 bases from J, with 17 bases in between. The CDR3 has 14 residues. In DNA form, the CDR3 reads TGTGCCAGCACCCTCGACCCCCAGCGGTACGAGCAGTACTTC. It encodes CASTLDPQRYEQYF.

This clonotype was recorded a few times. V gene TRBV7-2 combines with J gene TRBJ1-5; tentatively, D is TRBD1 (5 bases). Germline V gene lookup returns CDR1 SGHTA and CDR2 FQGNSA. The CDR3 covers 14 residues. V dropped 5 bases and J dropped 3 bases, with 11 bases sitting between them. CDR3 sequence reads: CASSPDRFNQPQHF. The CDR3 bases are TGTGCCAGCAGCCCTGACAGATTCAATCAGCCCCAGCATTTT.

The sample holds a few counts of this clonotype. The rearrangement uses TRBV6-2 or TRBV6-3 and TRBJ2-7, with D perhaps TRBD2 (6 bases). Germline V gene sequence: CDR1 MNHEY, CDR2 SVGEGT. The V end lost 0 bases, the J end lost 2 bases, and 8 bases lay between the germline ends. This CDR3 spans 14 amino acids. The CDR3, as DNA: TGTGCCAGCAGTTACTCTGGACTAACCTACGAGCAGTACTTC. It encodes CASSYSGLTYEQYF.

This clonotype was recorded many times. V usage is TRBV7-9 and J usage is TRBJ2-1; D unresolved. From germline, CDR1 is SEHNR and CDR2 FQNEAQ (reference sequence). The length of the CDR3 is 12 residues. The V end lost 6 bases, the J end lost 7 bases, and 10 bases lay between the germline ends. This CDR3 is CASRNSGNEQFF. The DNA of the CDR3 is TGTGCCAGCAGGAACTCCGGGAATGAGCAGTTCTTC.

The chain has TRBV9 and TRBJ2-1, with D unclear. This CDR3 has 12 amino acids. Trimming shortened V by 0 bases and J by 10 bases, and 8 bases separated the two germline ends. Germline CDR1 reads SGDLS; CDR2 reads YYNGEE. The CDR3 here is CASSVVSWEQFF. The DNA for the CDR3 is TGTGCCAGCAGCGTAGTTAGCTGGGAGCAGTTCTTC.

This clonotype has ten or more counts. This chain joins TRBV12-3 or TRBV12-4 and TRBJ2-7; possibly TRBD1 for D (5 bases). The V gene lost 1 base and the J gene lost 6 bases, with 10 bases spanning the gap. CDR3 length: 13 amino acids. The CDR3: CASSLGGEGEQYF. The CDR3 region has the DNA TGTGCCAGCAGTTTAGGGGGCGAAGGCGAGCAGTACTTC.

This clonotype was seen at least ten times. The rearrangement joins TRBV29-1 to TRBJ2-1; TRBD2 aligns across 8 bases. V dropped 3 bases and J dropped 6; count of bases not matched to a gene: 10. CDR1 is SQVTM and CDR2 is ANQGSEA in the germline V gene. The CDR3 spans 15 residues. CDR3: CSVDPSGSFINEQFF. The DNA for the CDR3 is TGCAGCGTTGATCCGAGCGGGAGTTTTATCAATGAGCAGTTCTTC.

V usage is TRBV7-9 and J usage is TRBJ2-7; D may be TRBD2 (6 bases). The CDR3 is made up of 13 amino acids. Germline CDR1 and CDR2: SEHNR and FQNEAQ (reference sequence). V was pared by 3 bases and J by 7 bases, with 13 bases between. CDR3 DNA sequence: TGTGCCAGCAGCTTCTTTCGGGGGAGGGAGCAGTACTTC. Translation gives CASSFFRGREQYF.

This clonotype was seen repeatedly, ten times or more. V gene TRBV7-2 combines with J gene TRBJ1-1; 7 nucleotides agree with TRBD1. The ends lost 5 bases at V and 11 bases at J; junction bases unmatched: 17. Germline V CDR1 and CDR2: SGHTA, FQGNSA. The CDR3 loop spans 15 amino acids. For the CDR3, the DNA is TGTGCCAGCAGCGCGCTGCACACAGGGGCTGTGGTGGCTTTCTTT. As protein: CASSALHTGAVVAFF.

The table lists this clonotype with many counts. The CDR3 nucleotides read TGTGCCAGCAGGGGGGCAGGAGGATTGAACACTGAAGCTTTCTTT. Translating it yields CASRGAGGLNTEAFF. The chain carries TRBV6-1 and TRBJ1-1, with a possible D match to TRBD1 (6 bases). Germline V CDR1 and CDR2: MNHNS, SASEGT. Trimming took 6 bases from V and 0 from J, leaving 14 bases between them. The length of the CDR3 is 15 residues.

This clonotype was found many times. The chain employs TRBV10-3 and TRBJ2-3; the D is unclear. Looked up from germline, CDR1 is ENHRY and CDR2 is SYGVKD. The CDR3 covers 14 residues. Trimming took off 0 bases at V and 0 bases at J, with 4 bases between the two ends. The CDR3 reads CAISESRSTDTQYF. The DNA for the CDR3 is TGTGCCATCAGTGAGTCGAGGAGCACAGATACGCAGTATTTT.

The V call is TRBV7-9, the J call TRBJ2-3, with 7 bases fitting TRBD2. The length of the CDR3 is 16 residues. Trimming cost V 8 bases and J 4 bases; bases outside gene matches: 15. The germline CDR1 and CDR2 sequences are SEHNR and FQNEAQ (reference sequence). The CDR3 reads CASGGLLAGVPDTQYF. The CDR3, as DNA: TGTGCCAGCGGCGGACTGTTGGCGGGGGTTCCAGATACGCAGTATTTT.